This TCR beta chain appears in the sequencing data of a study of T cell clonality in common variable immunodeficiency. Generated by immunoSEQ multiplex PCR, the TCRdb table keeps only in-frame clones and is missing some. The sample is made up of over 50,000 clones, none counted only once. V was shortened by 4 bases and J by 3 bases, with 22 bases between the two germline ends. In germline, CDR1 is MNHEY, CDR2 SVGEGT. This CDR3 contains 17 residues. This clone was picked up many times. The read is 3 residues too short to cover the CDR3 end, so that end is filled in from the germline J gene. Sequences were obtained from peripheral blood mononuclear cells. This TCR was recovered from a person aged 18 to 69 in good health. The genes are TRBV6-2 or TRBV6-3 and TRBJ2-7; TRBD1 might be the D (6 bases). The chain's CDR3 is CASSSWGAGTHDYEQYF. The CDR3 DNA, read in part, is TGTGCCAGCAGTTCCTGGGGAGCCGGGACACACGACTACGAG.